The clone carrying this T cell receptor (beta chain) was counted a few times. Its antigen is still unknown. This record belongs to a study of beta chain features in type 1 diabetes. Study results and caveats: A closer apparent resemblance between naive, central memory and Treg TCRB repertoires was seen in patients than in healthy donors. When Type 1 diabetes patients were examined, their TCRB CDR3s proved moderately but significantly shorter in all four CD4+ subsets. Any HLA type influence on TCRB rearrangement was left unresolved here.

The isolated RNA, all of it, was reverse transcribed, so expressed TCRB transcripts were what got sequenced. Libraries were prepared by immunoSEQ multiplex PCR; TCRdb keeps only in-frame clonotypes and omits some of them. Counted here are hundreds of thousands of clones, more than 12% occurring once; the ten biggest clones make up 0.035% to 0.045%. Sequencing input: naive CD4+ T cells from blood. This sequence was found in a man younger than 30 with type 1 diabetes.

CDR3 amino acids: CASSDSNQPQHF. In DNA form, the CDR3 reads TGTGCCAGCAGTGACAGTAATCAGCCCCAGCATTTT. The chain employs TRBV25-1 and TRBJ1-5; no clear D gene. From germline, CDR1 is MGHDK and CDR2 SYGVNS. Trimming shortened V by 3 bases and J by 4 bases, and 4 bases separated the two germline ends. The CDR3 is made up of 12 amino acids.